This T cell receptor (beta chain) was documented in a study of spatial heterogeneity in lung cancer. Judged by abundance, this clonotype is medium-sized. Germline CDR1 SGHVS, CDR2 FNYEAQ. The CDR3 loop spans 12 amino acids. Between the trimmed V and J ends, which lost 4 bases and 5 bases, there was a span of 8 bases. Noted time point: sample taken at primary tumor resection. Frozen PBMC, nontumor lung or tumor provided whole RNA, which was sequenced unsorted. One entry per CDR3 protein results from TCRdb running MiXCR on the 5' RACE reads. The sample holds roughly 4,800 distinct CDR3 sequences, about 16% seen once.

The clonotype comes from a male donor with early-stage non-small cell lung cancer. Sequencing was performed on normal lung tissue next to the tumor, taken at surgery. This chain joins TRBV7-6 and TRBJ2-5; no clear D gene. The CDR3 sequence is CASSSAMETQYF. For the CDR3, the DNA is TGTGCCAGCAGCTCCGCAATGGAGACCCAGTACTTC.